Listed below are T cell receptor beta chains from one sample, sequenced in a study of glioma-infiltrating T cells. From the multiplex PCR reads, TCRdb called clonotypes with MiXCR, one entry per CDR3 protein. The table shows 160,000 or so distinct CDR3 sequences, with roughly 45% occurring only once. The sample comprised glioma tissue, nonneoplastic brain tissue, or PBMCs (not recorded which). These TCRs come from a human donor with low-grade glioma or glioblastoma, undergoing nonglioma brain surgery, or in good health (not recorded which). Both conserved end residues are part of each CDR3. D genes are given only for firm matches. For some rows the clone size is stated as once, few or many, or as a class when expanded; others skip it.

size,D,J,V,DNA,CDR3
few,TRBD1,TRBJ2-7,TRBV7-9,TGTGCCAGCAGCTCTTCGGACAGGGCGGCCCTCTCCTACGAGCAGTACTTC,CASSSSDRAALSYEQYF
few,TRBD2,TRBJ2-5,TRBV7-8,TGTGCCAGCAGCTCGACTAGCGGAACACAAGAGACCCAGTACTTC,CASSSTSGTQETQYF
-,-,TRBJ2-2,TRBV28,TGTGCCAGCAGTTTCTACTCCTTCCGAGGGGGGCTGTTTTTT,CASSFYSFRGGLFF
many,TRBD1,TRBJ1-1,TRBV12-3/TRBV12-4,TGTGCCAGCAGACTCCGACAGGGCCTTGAAGCTTTCTTT,CASRLRQGLEAFF
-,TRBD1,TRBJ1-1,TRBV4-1,TGCGCCAGCAGCCAAGATGACAGGGTAGGAACTGAAGCTTTCTTT,CASSQDDRVGTEAFF
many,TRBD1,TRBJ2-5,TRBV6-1,TGTGCCAGCAGTCCCCGGGACAGGGGCCAAGAGACCCAGTACTTC,CASSPRDRGQETQYF
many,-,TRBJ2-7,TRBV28,TGTGCCATCTCCACAATCTCGAGGGGACCCTACGAGCAGTACTTC,CAISTISRGPYEQYF
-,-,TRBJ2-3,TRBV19,TGTGCCAGTAGTGCTATGGATACAGATACGCAGTATTTT,CASSAMDTDTQYF
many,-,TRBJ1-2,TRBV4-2,TGTGCCAGCAGCCAAGACAGGGGAGACTATGGCTACACCTTC,CASSQDRGDYGYTF
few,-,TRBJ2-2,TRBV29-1,TGCAGCGTTGTGGGCGGAGAGTTGGGGGAGCTGTTTTTT,CSVVGGELGELFF
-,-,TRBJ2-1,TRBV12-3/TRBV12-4,TGTGCCAGCAGTTTAGAAAGGGGGAGATACAATGAGCAGTTCTTC,CASSLERGRYNEQFF
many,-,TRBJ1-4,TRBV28,TGTGCCAGCAGTGAACAGCTTGCAACTAATGAAAAACTGTTTTTT,CASSEQLATNEKLFF
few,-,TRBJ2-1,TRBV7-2,TGTGCCAGCAGCTTAGAACCGAGGGCGGGGACGCAGTTCTTC,CASSLEPRAGTQFF
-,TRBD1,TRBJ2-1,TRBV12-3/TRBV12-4,TGTGCCAGCAGCAACCCGCCGGGACAGGCTCGCAATGAGCAGTTCTTC,CASSNPPGQARNEQFF
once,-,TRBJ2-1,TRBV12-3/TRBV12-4,TGTGCCAGCTCTCGACCGAGTAGCTGGTCCCCGGATGAGCAGTTCTTC,CASSRPSSWSPDEQFF
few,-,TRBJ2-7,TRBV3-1,TGTGCCAGCAGCGACATGTACGAGCAGTACTTC,CASSDMYEQYF
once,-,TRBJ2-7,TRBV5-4,TGTGCCAGCAGCTTAGATATAGGGGACGGGCAGTACTTC,CASSLDIGDGQYF
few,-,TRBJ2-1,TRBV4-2,TGTGCCAGCAGCCAATCCCCTGGGGGTGAGCAGTTCTTC,CASSQSPGGEQFF
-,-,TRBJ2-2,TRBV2,TGTGCCAGCAGGGCGGACGGATACACCGGGGACCTGTTTTTT,CASRADGYTGDLFF